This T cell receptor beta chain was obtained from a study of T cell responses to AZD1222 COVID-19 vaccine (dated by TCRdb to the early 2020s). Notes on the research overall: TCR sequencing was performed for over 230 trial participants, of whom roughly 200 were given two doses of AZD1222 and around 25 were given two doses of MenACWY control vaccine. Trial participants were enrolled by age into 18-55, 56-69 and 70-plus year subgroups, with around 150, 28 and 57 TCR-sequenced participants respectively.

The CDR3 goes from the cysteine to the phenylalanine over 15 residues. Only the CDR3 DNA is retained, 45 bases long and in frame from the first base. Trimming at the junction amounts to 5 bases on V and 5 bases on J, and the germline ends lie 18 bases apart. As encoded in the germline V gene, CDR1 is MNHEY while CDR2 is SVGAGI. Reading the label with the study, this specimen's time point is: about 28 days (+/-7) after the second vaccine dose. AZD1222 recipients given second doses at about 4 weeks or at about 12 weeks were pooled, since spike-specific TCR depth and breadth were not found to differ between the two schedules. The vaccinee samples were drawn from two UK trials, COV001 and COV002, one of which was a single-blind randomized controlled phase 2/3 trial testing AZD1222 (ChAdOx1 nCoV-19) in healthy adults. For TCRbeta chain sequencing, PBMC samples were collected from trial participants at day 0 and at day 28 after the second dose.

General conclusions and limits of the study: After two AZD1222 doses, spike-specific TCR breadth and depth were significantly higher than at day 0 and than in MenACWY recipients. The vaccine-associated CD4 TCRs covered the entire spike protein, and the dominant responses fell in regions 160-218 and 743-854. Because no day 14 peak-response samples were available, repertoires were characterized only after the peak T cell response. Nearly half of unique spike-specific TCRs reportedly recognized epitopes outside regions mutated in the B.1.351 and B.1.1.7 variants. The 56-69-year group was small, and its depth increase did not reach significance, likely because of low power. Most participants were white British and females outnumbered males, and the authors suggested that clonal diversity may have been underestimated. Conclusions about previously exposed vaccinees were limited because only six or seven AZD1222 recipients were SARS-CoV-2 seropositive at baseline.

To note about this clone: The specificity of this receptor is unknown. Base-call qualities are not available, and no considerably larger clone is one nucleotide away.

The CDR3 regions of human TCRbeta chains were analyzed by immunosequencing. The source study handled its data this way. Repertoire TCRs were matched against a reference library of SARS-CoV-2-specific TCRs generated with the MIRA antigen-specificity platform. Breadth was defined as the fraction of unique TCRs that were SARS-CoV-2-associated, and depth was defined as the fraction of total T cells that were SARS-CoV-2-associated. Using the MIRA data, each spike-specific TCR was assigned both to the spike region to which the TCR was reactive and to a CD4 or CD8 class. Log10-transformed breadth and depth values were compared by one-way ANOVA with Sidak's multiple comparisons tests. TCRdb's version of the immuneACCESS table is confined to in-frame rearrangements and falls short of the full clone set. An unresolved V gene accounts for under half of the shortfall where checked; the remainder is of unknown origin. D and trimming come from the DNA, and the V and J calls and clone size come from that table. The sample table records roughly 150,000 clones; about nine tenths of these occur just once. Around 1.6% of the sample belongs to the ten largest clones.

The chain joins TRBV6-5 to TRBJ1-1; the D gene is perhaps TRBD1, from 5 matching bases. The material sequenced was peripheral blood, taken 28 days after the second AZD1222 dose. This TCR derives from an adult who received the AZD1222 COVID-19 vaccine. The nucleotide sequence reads TGTGCCAGCAGTCCATCACCGGGGGGTCCTACTGAAGCTTTCTTT. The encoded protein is CASSPSPGGPTEAFF.